The 23 T cell receptor beta chains below come from one sample, sequenced in a study of cytomegalovirus exposure and HLA in healthy donors (dated by TCRdb to 2017 to 2019). Libraries were built with the immunoSEQ multiplex PCR assay. The multiplex PCR relied on a mix of 60 forward primers for TCR Vbeta segments and 13 reverse primers for TCR Jbeta segments. The immuneACCESS repertoire file appears here via TCRdb, limited to in-frame rearrangements. These files lack a portion of the clones; in checked studies, under half of the deficit traces to unresolved V genes, and the cause of the others is not known. Within this sample are about 190,000 clones, with approximately 87% of them counted one time only. 1.3% of the sample is in the top ten clones. Sequenced input: PBMCs. The receptors shown here come from a man aged 30 to 45 in good health and CMV-seronegative.

The gene calls are TRBV14 and TRBJ1-2; the D gene is possibly TRBD1 (6 bases). There are 16 residues in the CDR3. Germline values: CDR1 SGHDN, CDR2 FVKESK. The V gene lost 0 bases and the J gene lost 7 bases, with 18 bases spanning the gap. The CDR3 DNA sequence: TGTGCCAGCAGCCAAGAAATCAGGGGAATACCGCGTGGCTACACCTTC. Encoded protein: CASSQEIRGIPRGYTF. The whole variable domain, filled in from reference TRBV14 and TRBJ1-2, reads EAGVTQFPSHSVIEKGQTVTLRCDPISGHDNLYWYRRVMGKEIKFLLHFVKESKQDESGMPNNRFLAERTGGTYSTLKVQPAELEDSGVYFCASSQEIRGIPRGYTFGSGTRLTVV.

The rearrangement joins TRBV11-2 to TRBJ1-1; D not certain. Germline lookup yields CDR1 SGHAT and CDR2 FQNNGV. Trimming took 1 base from V and 1 from J, leaving 7 bases between them. The CDR3 loop spans 14 amino acids. CDR3 sequence reads: CASSLVSGNTEAFF. In nucleotides, the CDR3 is TGTGCCAGCAGCTTAGTCTCCGGGAACACTGAAGCTTTCTTT.

The chain recombines TRBV5-1 with TRBJ1-1; a weak D match, TRBD1 (6 bases). The V end lost 0 bases, the J end lost 1 base, and 10 bases lay between the germline ends. The CDR3 extends over 15 amino acids. Germline values: CDR1 SGHRS, CDR2 YFSETQ. The CDR3 here is CASSLGTVENTEAFF. CDR3 bases: TGCGCCAGCAGCTTGGGGACAGTAGAGAACACTGAAGCTTTCTTT. The whole variable domain, remainder taken from reference TRBV5-1 and TRBJ1-1, is KAGVTQTPRYLIKTRGQQVTLSCSPISGHRSVSWYQQTPGQGLQFLFEYFSETQRNKGNFPGRFSGRQFSNSRSEMNVSTLELGDSALYLCASSLGTVENTEAFFGQGTRLTVV.

Only a few counts were recorded for this clone. Other DNA sequences of this sample code for an identical CDR3. The chain couples TRBV6-1 to TRBJ2-3; D not resolved. Germline V CDR1 and CDR2: MNHNS, SASEGT. The CDR3 has 15 amino acids. Trimming took 4 bases from V and 4 from J, leaving 15 bases between them. The CDR3: CASSASVPPSDTQYF. DNA of the CDR3: TGTGCCAGCAGTGCCTCGGTCCCCCCGTCAGATACGCAGTATTTT.

The chain is built from TRBV27 and TRBJ1-1, with a possible D match to TRBD1 (6 bases). Germline V CDR1 and CDR2: MNHEY, SMNVEV (reference sequence). The V gene lost 6 bases and the J gene lost 4 bases, with 21 bases spanning the gap. There are 16 residues in the CDR3. CDR3 sequence (DNA): TGTGCCAGCAGCACGAGGGGGTCCAAGCGGGGCACTGAAGCTTTCTTT. Amino acid sequence: CASSTRGSKRGTEAFF.

The V and J genes are TRBV2 and TRBJ1-5; perhaps TRBD1 as D (6 bases). Trimming stripped 0 bases from V and 0 bases from J, with 15 bases between. CDR1 SNHLY and CDR2 FYNNEI come from the germline V gene. The CDR3 has 18 amino acids. The CDR3 sequence: CASSEAVQGPYSNQPQHF. In nucleotides, the CDR3 is TGTGCCAGCAGTGAAGCCGTACAGGGCCCATATAGCAATCAGCCCCAGCATTTT. The full variable domain, its missing parts supplied by reference TRBV2 and TRBJ1-5, is EPEVTQTPSHQVTQMGQEVILRCVPISNHLYFYWYRQILGQKVEFLVSFYNNEISEKSEIFDDQFSVERPDGSNFTLKIRSTKLEDSAMYFCASSEAVQGPYSNQPQHFGDGTRLSIL.

J is TRBJ2-1 and V is TRBV19, with 14 positions matching TRBD2. Looked up from germline, CDR1 is LNHDA and CDR2 is SQIVND (reference sequence). This CDR3 region has 14 residues. V shed 10 bases and J 6 bases; nucleotides not matched to a gene: 5. This CDR3 is CATQGLAGANEQFF. CDR3 bases: TGTGCCACCCAGGGACTAGCGGGAGCCAATGAGCAGTTCTTC.

This clone was counted only a few times. J is TRBJ2-1 and V is TRBV7-9; maybe TRBD1 (6 bases). Germline-derived CDR1 and CDR2 are SEHNR and FQNEAQ (reference sequence). The CDR3 extends over 13 amino acids. The V and J ends lost 5 bases and 3 bases respectively, with 8 bases between them. The CDR3 DNA reads as TGTGCCAGCAGCCAGACAGGCTACAATGAGCAGTTCTTC. This codes for CASSQTGYNEQFF. The full variable domain, its missing parts supplied by reference TRBV7-9 and TRBJ2-1, is DTGVSQNPRHKITKRGQNVTFRCDPISEHNRLYWYRQTLGQGPEFLTYFQNEAQLEKSRLLSDRFSAERPKGSFSTLEIQRTEQGDSAMYLCASSQTGYNEQFFGPGTRLTVL.

Regarding this clone: The identical CDR3 is also encoded by other nucleotide sequences in the sample. V and J are TRBV27 and TRBJ1-2; 10 bases are shared with TRBD1. V lost 6 bases, J lost 8 bases, and 18 bases stayed unmatched. Germline assignment: CDR1 MNHEY and CDR2 SMNVEV (reference sequence). The CDR3 loop spans 17 amino acids. In nucleotides, the CDR3 is TGTGCCAGCAGGAAAACTACAAGCCCGGGACAGGGGAGGGGCTACACCTTC. Translation gives CASRKTTSPGQGRGYTF.

DNA of the CDR3: TGTGCCAGCAGCCCTACCGTCATACTAGCGGGAACGACAGATACGCAGTATTTT. Its translation is CASSPTVILAGTTDTQYF. This chain links TRBV28 with TRBJ2-3; 10 positions match TRBD2. The CDR3 contains 18 residues. Losses at the gene ends were 6 bases for V and 3 bases for J; bases not matched to a gene: 15. In germline, CDR1 is MDHEN, CDR2 SYDVKM.

The chain recombines TRBV19 with TRBJ2-1, with a tentative D call TRBD1 (5 bases). The V and J ends lost 6 bases and 10 bases respectively, with 13 bases between them. The CDR3 runs to 12 residues. Germline V lookup: CDR1 LNHDA, CDR2 SQIVND (reference sequence). The CDR3 loop reads CASRDGWGEQFF. In nucleotides, the CDR3 is TGTGCCAGTAGGGATGGTTGGGGCGAGCAGTTCTTC.

The chain recombines TRBV12-5 with TRBJ2-1; 8 bases match TRBD2. The CDR3 is made up of 14 amino acids. V gave up 7 bases and J gave up 1 base; unmatched junction bases: 3. Germline V CDR1 and CDR2: LGHNT, FRNRAP. The CDR3 DNA is TGTGCTAGTGCCTCGGGGGGGTCCTACAATGAGCAGTTCTTC. Its translation is CASASGGSYNEQFF.

J is TRBJ2-7 and V is TRBV28; TRBD1 might be the D (6 bases). The germline CDR1 and CDR2 sequences are MDHEN and SYDVKM. V shed 6 bases and J shed 4 bases, with 13 bases lying between them. This CDR3 spans 13 amino acids. The CDR3 nucleotides are TGTGCCAGCAGAGTAGGGGGTACGTACGAGCAGTACTTC. As protein: CASRVGGTYEQYF.

This clone has more than one count but fewer than ten. The V and J genes are TRBV10-1 and TRBJ1-4; TRBD1 aligns across 7 bases. Germline lookup yields CDR1 WNHNN and CDR2 SYGVQD (reference sequence). V was clipped by 8 bases and J by 5 bases; unmatched bases: 14. The CDR3 runs to 16 residues. CDR3 DNA sequence: TGCGCCAGCCCACCCCCAGAAGAGACAGGGAATGAAAAACTGTTTTTT. It is translated as CASPPPEETGNEKLFF.

The V call is TRBV5-4, the J call TRBJ2-7; perhaps TRBD2 as D (5 bases). Germline CDR1 and CDR2: SGHNT and YYREEE (reference sequence). V gave up 0 bases and J gave up 6 bases, with 19 bases separating them. The CDR3 sequence is 16 residues long. DNA of the CDR3: TGTGCCAGCAGCTTGGTAGGGAGTGCACGAACGGGCGAGCAGTACTTC. Translation: CASSLVGSARTGEQYF.

The chain employs TRBV5-1 and TRBJ2-1, with D possibly matching TRBD2 (6 bases). V was trimmed by 0 bases and J by 8 bases, leaving 12 bases between them. Germline CDR1 and CDR2: SGHRS and YFSETQ. The CDR3 consists of 14 residues. Here the CDR3 DNA reads TGCGCCAGCAGCTTGGCCGGGGGAGCTTATGAGCAGTTCTTC. Protein: CASSLAGGAYEQFF.

This clone was detected once. This chain joins TRBV29-1 and TRBJ2-2; D may be TRBD1 (7 bases). Germline loops: CDR1 SQVTM, CDR2 ANQGSEA. The CDR3 is 14 amino acids. V lost 6 bases, J lost 7 bases, and 18 bases lay in between. Written as DNA, the CDR3 is TGCAGCGTCCTTGTGGAGGGGGCGGGCGGGGAGCTGTTTTTT. Residues: CSVLVEGAGGELFF.

In regard to this clone: Different DNA sequences within this sample yield the same CDR3. The gene calls are TRBV28 and TRBJ1-1, with D possibly being TRBD1 (5 bases). From germline, CDR1 is MDHEN and CDR2 SYDVKM. The CDR3 is 14 amino acids. Trimming took off 2 bases at V and 1 base at J, with 8 bases between the two ends. The CDR3 loop reads CASSLQGPNTEAFF. Written as DNA, the CDR3 is TGTGCCAGCAGTTTACAGGGTCCGAACACTGAAGCTTTCTTT. Variable domain in full (rest from reference TRBV28 and TRBJ1-1): DVKVTQSSRYLVKRTGEKVFLECVQDMDHENMFWYRQDPGLGLRLIYFSYDVKMKEKGDIPEGYSVSREKKERFSLILESASTNQTSMYLCASSLQGPNTEAFFGQGTRLTVV.

With regard to this clone: This specimen includes other DNA sequences encoding the same CDR3. The chain carries TRBV4-1 and TRBJ2-7, with D possibly matching TRBD1 (5 bases). The CDR3 is made up of 15 amino acids. V was pared by 1 base and J by 0 bases, with 10 bases between. CDR1 is MGHRA, CDR2 YSYEKL, per germline. The CDR3 DNA is TGCGCCAGCAGCCAAGGTGCAGGGCCCTCCTACGAGCAGTACTTC. It translates to CASSQGAGPSYEQYF.

This rearrangement joins TRBV19 to TRBJ1-2; TRBD1 might be the D (6 bases). Germline-derived CDR1 and CDR2 are LNHDA and SQIVND (reference sequence). The CDR3 loop spans 15 amino acids. V was clipped by 3 bases and J by 2 bases, with 13 bases between them. CDR3 residues: CASSIGQPINYGYTF. CDR3 nucleotides: TGTGCCAGTAGTATCGGACAGCCGATCAACTATGGCTACACCTTC.

The chain links TRBV2 to TRBJ1-1, with TRBD1 identical over 7 bases. Germline V gene data show CDR1 as SNHLY and CDR2 as FYNNEI. The length of the CDR3 is 16 residues. Trimming cost V 4 bases and J 9 bases; bases outside gene matches: 17. CDR3 protein: CASSGVGGEIFRKAFF. The CDR3 region has the DNA TGTGCCAGCAGTGGGGTAGGGGGCGAGATCTTTCGGAAAGCTTTCTTT.

This clone has just a few counts. The genes are TRBV6-5 and TRBJ2-3; the match to TRBD1 covers 11 bases. Germline trimming cut 8 bases from V and 7 bases from J; bases unmatched to any gene: 5. Germline V gene sequence: CDR1 MNHEY, CDR2 SVGAGI. This CDR3 spans 13 amino acids. The CDR3 region is CASWTGGRNTQYF. CDR3 bases: TGTGCCAGCTGGACAGGGGGCAGGAATACGCAGTATTTT.

Only one count was recorded for this clone. CDR3 sequence (DNA): TGTGCCAGCAGCTTACGACAGGGAGCCACAGATACGCAGTATTTT. Protein: CASSLRQGATDTQYF. V and J are TRBV7-6 and TRBJ2-3, with 7 bases aligning to TRBD1. V shed 2 bases and J 2 bases; nucleotides not matched to a gene: 4. Germline V CDR1 and CDR2: SGHVS, FNYEAQ. The length of the CDR3 is 15 residues.